The entry that follows covers one TCR beta chain sequence. The sample carries other DNA sequences with the same CDR3. CDR1 and CDR2 from the germline V gene are SNHLY and FYNNEI. V lost 5 bases and J lost 2, with 6 bases in between. This CDR3 has 12 residues. The sample originates from a study of blood T cell repertoires in COVID-19. On the study more broadly: The United States, Italy and Spain supplied acute and convalescent COVID-19 samples.

This table comes from immunoSEQ multiplex PCR, and its TCRdb copy is limited to in-frame clones, with some not included. Of about 300,000 clones in the sample, around 89% were seen once. V gene TRBV2 combines with J gene TRBJ1-2; D not certain. This sequence originates from a woman aged 30 to 39 who had recovered from COVID-19. Sample: peripheral blood. CDR3 sequence reads: CASSPGNYGYTF. The CDR3 bases are TGTGCCAGCAGTCCAGGCAACTATGGCTACACCTTC.